The 8 T cell receptor beta chains reported below all come from one sample, sequenced in a study of blood T cell repertoires in COVID-19. Produced via immunoSEQ multiplex PCR; TCRdb's table is partial and in-frame only. This sample yields 310,000 or so clones, of which roughly 90% are seen a single time; 2.2% belongs to the top ten. Sequencing input: peripheral blood. These receptors all come from a woman aged 30 to 39 with COVID-19, enrolled during active disease.

On this clone itself: The identical CDR3 is also encoded by other nucleotide sequences in the sample. Here the CDR3 DNA reads TGCAGCGTTGAAGGCGGAGATGGCTACACCTTC. Encoded protein: CSVEGGDGYTF. The rearrangement joins TRBV29-1 to TRBJ1-2; D remains unclear. CDR3 length: 11 residues. The germline V gene has CDR1 SQVTM and CDR2 ANQGSEA. Trimming stripped 1 base from V and 6 bases from J, with 6 bases between.

The genes are TRBV9 and TRBJ2-2; the match to TRBD2 covers 8 bases. The V gene end was trimmed by 1 base and the J gene end by 4 bases; junction bases not matched to a gene: 6. Germline-derived CDR1 and CDR2 are SGDLS and YYNGEE. This CDR3 is built from 16 residues. CDR3 DNA sequence: TGTGCCAGCAGCGTACTCGGGAGGGTAGCCACCGGGGAGCTGTTTTTT. Encoded protein: CASSVLGRVATGELFF.

CDR3 sequence: CASSVHQGGNTEAFF. The CDR3 nucleotides read TGTGCCAGCAGTGTGCACCAGGGGGGAAACACTGAAGCTTTCTTT. V and J are TRBV2 and TRBJ1-1; 7 bases match TRBD1. Germline trimming cut 4 bases from V and 2 bases from J; bases unmatched to any gene: 7. CDR3 length: 15 residues. CDR1 is SNHLY, CDR2 FYNNEI, per germline.

The chain's CDR3 is CASSQGVSRGETQYF. DNA of the CDR3: TGTGCCAGCAGCCAAGGGGTTTCCAGGGGGGAGACCCAGTACTTC. The chain combines TRBV3-1 (or the pseudogene TRBV3-2) with TRBJ2-5; TRBD1 agrees at 7 bases. The CDR3 runs to 15 residues. The V gene's germline CDR1 is LGHDT and CDR2 YNNKEL (reference sequence). V was clipped by 1 base and J by 5 bases; unmatched bases: 7.

V is TRBV12-3 or TRBV12-4 and J is TRBJ1-5, with 9 bases identical to TRBD1. V shed 6 bases and J 5 bases; nucleotides not matched to a gene: 2. The length of the CDR3 is 13 residues. DNA for the CDR3: TGTGCCAGCAGGACAGGGGGTGATCAGCCCCAGCATTTT. Its protein product is CASRTGGDQPQHF.

The chain employs TRBV3-1 (or the pseudogene TRBV3-2) and TRBJ1-2; no clear D gene. V lost 1 base, J lost 3 bases, and 3 bases lay in between. CDR3 size: 12 residues. Germline assignment: CDR1 LGHDT and CDR2 YNNKEL (reference sequence). The CDR3: CASSQADYGYTF. Here the CDR3 DNA reads TGTGCCAGCAGCCAAGCGGACTATGGCTACACCTTC.

The chain is built from TRBV11-2 and TRBJ1-3; D gene unclear. The CDR3 sequence is 15 residues long. V gave up 3 bases and J gave up 2 bases, with 11 bases separating them. The germline CDR1 and CDR2 sequences are SGHAT and FQNNGV. CDR3 in amino acids: CASSLAATAGNTIYF. The CDR3 coding sequence is TGTGCCAGCAGCTTGGCAGCGACCGCTGGAAACACCATATATTTT.

The V gene is TRBV2, the J gene TRBJ1-4, with TRBD1 identical over 9 bases. Germline lookup yields CDR1 SNHLY and CDR2 FYNNEI. CDR3 length: 14 residues. Trimming at V came to 5 bases and at J to 8 bases, leaving 6 bases not matched to a gene. This CDR3 is CASSRDRGVEKLFF. The CDR3 DNA sequence: TGTGCCAGCAGTCGAGACAGGGGGGTAGAAAAACTGTTTTTT.